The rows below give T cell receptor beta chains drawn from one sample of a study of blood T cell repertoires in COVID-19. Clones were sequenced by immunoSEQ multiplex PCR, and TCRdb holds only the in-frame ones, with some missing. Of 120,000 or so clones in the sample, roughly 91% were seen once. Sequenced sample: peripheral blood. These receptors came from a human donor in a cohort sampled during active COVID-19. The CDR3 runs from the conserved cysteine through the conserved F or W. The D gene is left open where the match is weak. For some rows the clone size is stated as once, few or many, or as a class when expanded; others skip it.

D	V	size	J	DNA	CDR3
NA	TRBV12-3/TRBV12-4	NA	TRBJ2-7	TGTGCCAGCAGAATGGCAGGACACTACGAGCAGTACTTC	CASRMAGHYEQYF
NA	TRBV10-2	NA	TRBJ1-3	TGCGCCAGCAAAGTCCCCGGGACACCTGGAAACACCATATATTTT	CASKVPGTPGNTIYF
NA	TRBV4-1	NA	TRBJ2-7	TGCGCCAGCAGCCAAGCCCAGAAAGAAACCTACGAGCAGTACTTC	CASSQAQKETYEQYF
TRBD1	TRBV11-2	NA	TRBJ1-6	TGTGCCAGCAGCGGCCGGGACAGGGTTAATTCACCCCTCCACTTT	CASSGRDRVNSPLHF
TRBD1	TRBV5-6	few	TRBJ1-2	TGTGCCAGCAGCGCAGGACAGGGGATATTTGGCTACACCTTC	CASSAGQGIFGYTF
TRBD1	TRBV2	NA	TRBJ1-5	TGTGCCAGCAGTAGACAGGGTGGAGGCAATCAGCCCCAGCATTTT	CASSRQGGGNQPQHF
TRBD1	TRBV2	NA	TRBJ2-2	TGTGCCAGCAGGGTACAGGGGATAGTAACCGGGGAGCTGTTTTTT	CASRVQGIVTGELFF
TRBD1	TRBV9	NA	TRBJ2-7	TGTGCCAGCAGCGTAGGACAGGGGGACTCCTACGAGCAGTACTTC	CASSVGQGDSYEQYF
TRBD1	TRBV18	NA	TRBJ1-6	TGTGCCAGCTCCGGGACAGGGGGAAATTCACCCCTCCACTTT	CASSGTGGNSPLHF
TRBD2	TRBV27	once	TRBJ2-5	TGTGCCAGCAGTTTAGGGGGGAGGGCCGGGGAGACCCAGTACTTC	CASSLGGRAGETQYF
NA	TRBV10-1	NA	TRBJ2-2	TGCGCCAGCAGTACCGGTCAATACGGGGAGCTGTTTTTT	CASSTGQYGELFF
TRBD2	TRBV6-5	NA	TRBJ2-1	TGTGCCAGCAGTTACTTACCGGGAGGCGGGACCGATGAGCAGTTCTTC	CASSYLPGGGTDEQFF
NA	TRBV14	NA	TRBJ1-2	TGTGCCAGCAGCCTGGCGGTAATCGGCGGCTACACCTTC	CASSLAVIGGYTF
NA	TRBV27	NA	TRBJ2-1	TGTGCCAGCAGACCCCTCAGCGGGAATGAGCAGTTCTTC	CASRPLSGNEQFF
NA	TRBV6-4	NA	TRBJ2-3	TGTGCCAGCAGTGATACGTCTAGGGATACGCAGTATTTT	CASSDTSRDTQYF
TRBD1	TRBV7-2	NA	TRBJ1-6	TGTGCCAGCAGGGGACAGGGGGTTTCACCCCTCCACTTT	CASRGQGVSPLHF
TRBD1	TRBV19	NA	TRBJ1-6	TGTGCCAGTAGTCCCGGGACAGTGAGCCGCCTTTCACCCCTCCACTTT	CASSPGTVSRLSPLHF
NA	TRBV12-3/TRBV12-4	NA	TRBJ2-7	TGTGCCAGCGGCGGGGACCGAGGGGAGTACTTC	CASGGDRGEYF
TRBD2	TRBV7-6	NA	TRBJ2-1	TGTGCCAGCAGCTTAGGCGGGGGGAGGTACGACAATGAGCAGTTCTTC	CASSLGGGRYDNEQFF
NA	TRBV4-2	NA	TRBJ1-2	TGTGCCAGCAGCCTGGACGGGGGGGCCAGGGACTATGGCTACACCTTC	CASSLDGGARDYGYTF
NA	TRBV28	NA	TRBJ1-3	TGTGCCAGCAGTTTGGGGGGGTCTGGAAACACCATATATTTT	CASSLGGSGNTIYF
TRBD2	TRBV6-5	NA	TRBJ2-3	TGTGCCAGCAGTTCCGAAGGGACTAGCTTTGGAGATACGCAGTATTTT	CASSSEGTSFGDTQYF
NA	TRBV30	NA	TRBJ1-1	TGTGCCTGGAGTGTGAACAATCTGAACACTGAAGCTTTCTTT	CAWSVNNLNTEAFF
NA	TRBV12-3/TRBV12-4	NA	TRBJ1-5	TGTGCCAGCAGCAAGGGGGTCTCGTGGCCCCAGCATTTT	CASSKGVSWPQHF
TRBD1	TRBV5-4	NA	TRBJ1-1	TGTGCCAGCAGCCCGGCCGTAGGACAGGGGTACACTGAAGCTTTCTTT	CASSPAVGQGYTEAFF
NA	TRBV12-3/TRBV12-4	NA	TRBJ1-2	TGTGCCACCACTCGCGGGGGCTATGGCTACACCTTC	CATTRGGYGYTF
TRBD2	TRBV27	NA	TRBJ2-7	TGTGCCAGCAGTTTATCCCTTGGCTGGACTAGCGATACCTACGAGCAGTACTTC	CASSLSLGWTSDTYEQYF
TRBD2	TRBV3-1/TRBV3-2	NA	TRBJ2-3	TGTGCCAGCAGCCAAGATAAGAGACTAGCGGGAGATACGCAGTATTTT	CASSQDKRLAGDTQYF
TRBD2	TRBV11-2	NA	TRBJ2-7	TGTGCCAGCAGCTTAAGGACTAGCGGGGCCTCCTCCTACGAGCAGTACTTC	CASSLRTSGASSYEQYF
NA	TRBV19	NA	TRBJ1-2	TGTGCCAGTAGTATAGTAGGACAGACAGGCTACACCTTC	CASSIVGQTGYTF
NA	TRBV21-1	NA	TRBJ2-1	TGTGCCAGCAGCAAAAGAGGGAGCGGGGGGGATTACAATGAGCAGTTCTTC	CASSKRGSGGDYNEQFF
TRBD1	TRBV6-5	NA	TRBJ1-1	TGTGCCAGCAGCCAAACAGGGGGCACTGAAGCTTTCTTT	CASSQTGGTEAFF
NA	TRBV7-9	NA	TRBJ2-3	TGTGCCAGCAGCTTTAGGCGGGAAAGGACAGATACGCAGTATTTT	CASSFRRERTDTQYF
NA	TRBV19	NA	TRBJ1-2	TGTGCCAGTAGTATAGGTGGACAGCAGGGCTACACCTTC	CASSIGGQQGYTF
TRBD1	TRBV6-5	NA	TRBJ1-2	TGTGCCAGCAGCCGGACAGGGAAGGGCTACACCTTC	CASSRTGKGYTF
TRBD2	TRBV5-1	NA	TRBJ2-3	TGCGCCAGCAGGGACGGGAGGCCGGGAGATACGCAGTATTTT	CASRDGRPGDTQYF
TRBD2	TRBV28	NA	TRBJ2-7	TGTGCCAGCAGTTTAATTCGTCTAGCGGGAGACGAGCAGTACTTC	CASSLIRLAGDEQYF
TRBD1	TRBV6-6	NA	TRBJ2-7	TGTGCCAGCAGTTCACAGGGGGCAGGGGTCAACGAGCAGTACTTC	CASSSQGAGVNEQYF
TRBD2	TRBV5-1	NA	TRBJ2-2	TGCGCCACTCGAGTAGCGGGGCCGGGAACCGGGGAGCTGTTTTTT	CATRVAGPGTGELFF
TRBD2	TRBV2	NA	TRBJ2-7	TGTGCCAGCAGTGAAGAGGCGGGGGGAGCCTACGAGCAGTACTTC	CASSEEAGGAYEQYF
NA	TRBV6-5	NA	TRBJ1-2	TGTGCCAGCAGTTACTCGAGCAGGGTTCATGGCTACACCTTC	CASSYSSRVHGYTF